Listed below are T cell receptor beta chains from one sample, sequenced in a study of CD8+CD57+ T cells in acquired aplastic anemia. TCRdb analysed the reads with MiXCR anew, one entry per CDR3 protein. This table holds some 170,000 distinct CDR3 sequences, 40% to 55% found once. The sequenced sample consisted of sorted CD4+, CD8+, or CD8+CD57+ T cells (not recorded which) from PBMCs. The receptors shown here come from a human donor with aplastic anemia. The CDR3 runs from the conserved cysteine through the conserved F or W. Fields, in order: J gene, clone size, D gene, V gene, CDR3 protein, CDR3 DNA. D genes are given only for firm matches. Rows give clone size only sometimes, using once, few, many, or a class for an expanded clone.

j_call: TRBJ1-2; clone_size: many; d_call: TRBD1; v_call: TRBV12-3/TRBV12-4; cdr3_aa: CASSPLEGTGAYGYTF; cdr3_nt: TGTGCCAGCAGTCCTCTTGAGGGGACAGGGGCCTATGGCTACACCTTC
j_call: TRBJ1-5; clone_size: -; d_call: TRBD1; v_call: TRBV9; cdr3_aa: CASSETGGSNQPQHF; cdr3_nt: TGTGCCAGCAGCGAGACAGGGGGTAGCAATCAGCCCCAGCATTTT
j_call: TRBJ2-1; clone_size: few; d_call: -; v_call: TRBV7-3; cdr3_aa: CASSLMRDNEQFF; cdr3_nt: TGTGCCAGCAGCTTAATGCGCGACAATGAGCAGTTCTTC
j_call: TRBJ1-6; clone_size: -; d_call: -; v_call: TRBV5-1; cdr3_aa: CASSLVGGTDSPLHF; cdr3_nt: TGCGCCAGCAGCTTGGTGGGGGGGACGGATTCACCCCTCCACTTT
j_call: TRBJ2-4; clone_size: -; d_call: -; v_call: TRBV5-6; cdr3_aa: CASSYPGHGTPQYF; cdr3_nt: TGTGCCAGCAGCTACCCGGGACACGGGACACCACAGTACTTC
j_call: TRBJ2-5; clone_size: few; d_call: TRBD1; v_call: TRBV11-1; cdr3_aa: CASSLDPGQAGSETQYF; cdr3_nt: TGTGCCAGCAGCTTGGATCCGGGACAGGCGGGATCGGAGACCCAGTACTTC
j_call: TRBJ2-4; clone_size: -; d_call: TRBD2; v_call: TRBV2; cdr3_aa: CASSVTSGVGNIQYF; cdr3_nt: TGTGCCAGCAGTGTAACTAGCGGGGTGGGGAACATTCAGTACTTC
j_call: TRBJ1-2; clone_size: many; d_call: -; v_call: TRBV9; cdr3_aa: CASSVGFGVNYGYTF; cdr3_nt: TGTGCCAGCAGCGTAGGATTCGGTGTTAACTATGGCTACACCTTC
j_call: TRBJ1-1; clone_size: -; d_call: TRBD1; v_call: TRBV29-1; cdr3_aa: CSVKGANTEAFF; cdr3_nt: TGCAGCGTGAAGGGGGCGAACACTGAAGCTTTCTTT
j_call: TRBJ2-5; clone_size: -; d_call: -; v_call: TRBV29-1; cdr3_aa: CSVRRDSQETQYF; cdr3_nt: TGCAGCGTGCGCCGTGACAGTCAAGAGACCCAGTACTTC
j_call: TRBJ1-2; clone_size: -; d_call: -; v_call: TRBV15; cdr3_aa: CATSRDHRDPYGYTF; cdr3_nt: TGTGCCACCAGCAGAGATCACAGGGACCCCTATGGCTACACCTTC
j_call: TRBJ2-1; clone_size: few; d_call: -; v_call: TRBV7-8; cdr3_aa: CASSPAAPEQFF; cdr3_nt: TGTGCCAGCAGCCCGGCGGCACCCGAGCAGTTCTTC
j_call: TRBJ2-7; clone_size: -; d_call: -; v_call: TRBV12-3/TRBV12-4; cdr3_aa: CASRYRHGEQYF; cdr3_nt: TGTGCCAGCAGGTATCGTCACGGGGAGCAGTACTTC
j_call: TRBJ1-2; clone_size: many; d_call: -; v_call: TRBV20-1; cdr3_aa: CSAKRSGTRYGYTF; cdr3_nt: TGCAGTGCTAAGAGATCCGGGACACGCTATGGCTACACCTTC
j_call: TRBJ2-1; clone_size: -; d_call: -; v_call: TRBV12-3/TRBV12-4; cdr3_aa: CASRGGVLWTVYNEQFF; cdr3_nt: TGTGCCAGCAGGGGCGGGGTCCTTTGGACAGTATACAATGAGCAGTTCTTC
j_call: TRBJ1-1; clone_size: -; d_call: -; v_call: TRBV27; cdr3_aa: CASSLSPTIGNTEAFF; cdr3_nt: TGTGCCAGCAGTTTATCCCCCACGATTGGGAACACTGAAGCTTTCTTT
j_call: TRBJ2-7; clone_size: many; d_call: -; v_call: TRBV11-2; cdr3_aa: CASSLDRSRWEYF; cdr3_nt: TGTGCCAGCAGCTTAGATCGTTCCCGGTGGGAGTACTTC
j_call: TRBJ2-3; clone_size: -; d_call: -; v_call: TRBV20-1; cdr3_aa: CSAKWPSTDTQYF; cdr3_nt: TGCAGTGCTAAGTGGCCAAGCACAGATACGCAGTATTTT
j_call: TRBJ1-1; clone_size: many; d_call: -; v_call: TRBV6-6; cdr3_aa: CASSYQRTGNTEAFF; cdr3_nt: TGTGCCAGCAGTTACCAAAGGACGGGAAACACTGAAGCTTTCTTT
j_call: TRBJ2-5; clone_size: many; d_call: -; v_call: TRBV7-8; cdr3_aa: CASSLSGVLETQYF; cdr3_nt: TGTGCCAGCAGCTTATCTGGGGTATTGGAGACCCAGTACTTC
j_call: TRBJ2-5; clone_size: -; d_call: -; v_call: TRBV5-1; cdr3_aa: CASSALPHETQYF; cdr3_nt: TGCGCCAGCAGCGCTCTACCCCACGAGACCCAGTACTTC
j_call: TRBJ2-6; clone_size: few; d_call: -; v_call: TRBV20-1; cdr3_aa: CSARGTFSGANVLTF; cdr3_nt: TGCAGTGCGAGAGGCACTTTCTCTGGGGCCAACGTCCTGACTTTC
j_call: TRBJ1-5; clone_size: -; d_call: -; v_call: TRBV10-2; cdr3_aa: CASSPQGYNQPRHF; cdr3_nt: TGCGCCAGCTCACCTCAGGGGTACAATCAGCCCCGGCATTTT
j_call: TRBJ2-7; clone_size: -; d_call: -; v_call: TRBV19; cdr3_aa: CASRSASLADSTGERNYEQYF; cdr3_nt: TGTGCCAGTAGAAGTGCGTCGTTGGCAGACAGCACCGGGGAGCGGAACTACGAGCAGTACTTC
j_call: TRBJ1-1; clone_size: -; d_call: -; v_call: TRBV7-2; cdr3_aa: CAGSSKEDTEALF; cdr3_nt: TGTGCCGGCAGCTCCAAGGAGGACACTGAAGCTCTCTTT
j_call: TRBJ2-7; clone_size: many; d_call: -; v_call: TRBV19; cdr3_aa: CASSTPSSQGREQYF; cdr3_nt: TGTGCCAGTAGTACCCCCTCCTCGCAGGGGCGCGAGCAGTACTTC
j_call: TRBJ1-1; clone_size: many; d_call: -; v_call: TRBV12-3/TRBV12-4; cdr3_aa: CASSLVRGAAVAFF; cdr3_nt: TGTGCCAGCAGTTTAGTGCGGGGGGCAGCGGTAGCTTTCTTT
j_call: TRBJ1-2; clone_size: -; d_call: -; v_call: TRBV7-3; cdr3_aa: CASSLGTGTGGYTF; cdr3_nt: TGTGCCAGCAGCTTAGGGACGGGGACGGGCGGCTACACCTTC
j_call: TRBJ2-4; clone_size: many; d_call: TRBD1; v_call: TRBV24-1; cdr3_aa: CATSGDRGGGIQYF; cdr3_nt: TGTGCCACCAGTGGGGACAGGGGGGGAGGCATTCAGTACTTC
j_call: TRBJ1-4; clone_size: -; d_call: -; v_call: TRBV6-5; cdr3_aa: CASSYATISTNEKLFF; cdr3_nt: TGTGCCAGCAGTTATGCGACCATATCAACTAATGAAAAACTGTTTTTT
j_call: TRBJ2-7; clone_size: once; d_call: TRBD2; v_call: TRBV6-1; cdr3_aa: CASLSTSGGYYEQYF; cdr3_nt: TGTGCCAGCTTAAGTACTAGCGGAGGTTACTACGAGCAGTACTTC
j_call: TRBJ1-1; clone_size: -; d_call: -; v_call: TRBV11-1; cdr3_aa: CASSSSRSDTEAFF; cdr3_nt: TGTGCCAGCAGCTCCTCCCGGTCCGACACTGAAGCTTTCTTT
j_call: TRBJ1-3; clone_size: many; d_call: -; v_call: TRBV15; cdr3_aa: CATSRGTDRSRNTIYF; cdr3_nt: TGTGCCACCAGCAGAGGCACGGATAGGTCCAGAAACACCATATATTTT
j_call: TRBJ2-2; clone_size: few; d_call: -; v_call: TRBV3-1; cdr3_aa: CASSGSRSSSGELFF; cdr3_nt: TGTGCCAGCAGCGGGTCACGTAGTAGTTCCGGGGAGCTGTTTTTT
j_call: TRBJ1-1; clone_size: many; d_call: TRBD1; v_call: TRBV19; cdr3_aa: CASGTAAGTEAFF; cdr3_nt: TGTGCCTCCGGGACAGCGGCGGGCACTGAAGCTTTCTTT
j_call: TRBJ2-2; clone_size: many; d_call: -; v_call: TRBV19; cdr3_aa: CASQPGGGVTGELFF; cdr3_nt: TGTGCCAGTCAACCGGGAGGGGGCGTAACCGGGGAGCTGTTTTTT
j_call: TRBJ1-1; clone_size: many; d_call: -; v_call: TRBV5-1; cdr3_aa: CASSLGQMNTEAFF; cdr3_nt: TGCGCCAGCAGCTTAGGGCAGATGAACACTGAAGCTTTCTTT
j_call: TRBJ1-2; clone_size: once; d_call: -; v_call: TRBV25-1; cdr3_aa: CASSDLKGGGNTF; cdr3_nt: TGTGCCAGCAGTGACCTAAAGGGGGGCGGTAACACCTTC
j_call: TRBJ2-7; clone_size: -; d_call: TRBD2; v_call: TRBV15; cdr3_aa: CATSRLTGGQSYEQYF; cdr3_nt: TGTGCCACCAGCAGGCTGACGGGAGGCCAGTCCTACGAGCAGTACTTC
j_call: TRBJ2-5; clone_size: -; d_call: -; v_call: TRBV5-4; cdr3_aa: CASSGVEETQYF; cdr3_nt: TGTGCCAGCAGCGGGGTCGAAGAGACCCAGTACTTC
j_call: TRBJ1-1; clone_size: -; d_call: -; v_call: TRBV2; cdr3_aa: CATPPGTNTEAFF; cdr3_nt: TGTGCCACCCCCCCAGGGACGAACACTGAAGCTTTCTTT
j_call: TRBJ1-2; clone_size: -; d_call: -; v_call: TRBV9; cdr3_aa: CASSEGNNYGYTF; cdr3_nt: TGTGCCAGCAGCGAGGGGAATAACTATGGCTACACCTTC
j_call: TRBJ2-7; clone_size: -; d_call: -; v_call: TRBV5-5; cdr3_aa: CASKSQLSDSEQYF; cdr3_nt: TGTGCCAGCAAGTCCCAGCTTTCAGATAGCGAGCAGTACTTC
j_call: TRBJ2-1; clone_size: -; d_call: TRBD1; v_call: TRBV29-1; cdr3_aa: CSVEGQGLNEQFF; cdr3_nt: TGCAGCGTTGAGGGACAGGGGCTCAATGAGCAGTTCTTC